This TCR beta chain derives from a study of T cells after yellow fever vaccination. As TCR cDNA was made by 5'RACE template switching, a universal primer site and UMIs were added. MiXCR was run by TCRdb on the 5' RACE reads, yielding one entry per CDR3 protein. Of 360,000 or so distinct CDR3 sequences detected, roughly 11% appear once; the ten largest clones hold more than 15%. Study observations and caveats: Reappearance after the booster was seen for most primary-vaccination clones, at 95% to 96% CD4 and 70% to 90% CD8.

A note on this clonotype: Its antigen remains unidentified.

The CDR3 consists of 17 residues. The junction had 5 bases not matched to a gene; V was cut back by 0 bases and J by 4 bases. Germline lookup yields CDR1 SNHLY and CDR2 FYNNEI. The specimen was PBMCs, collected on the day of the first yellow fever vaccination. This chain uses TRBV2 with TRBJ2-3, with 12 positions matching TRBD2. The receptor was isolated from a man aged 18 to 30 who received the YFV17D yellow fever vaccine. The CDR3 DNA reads TGTGCCAGCAGTGAAGCGCGGTCTAGCGGGGGGGCAGATACGCAGTATTTT. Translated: CASSEARSSGGADTQYF.